Presented here are 29 T cell receptor beta chains from one specimen sequenced in a study of CD8+ T cells in alopecia areata. Sequencing relied on a cDNA template that was reverse transcribed from extracted RNA. Sequencing was performed with immunoSEQ multiplex PCR; in TCRdb, only in-frame clones are kept and a portion is missing. The sample yields around 190,000 clones, 60% seen once. Described treatment: oral pan-JAK inhibitor, 5-10 mg twice daily. Sequencing was performed on CD4+ T cells sorted from blood, taken at week 24, from a patient treated with tofacitinib. Receptors originate from a human donor with alopecia areata.

The CDR3 DNA reads TGTGCCAGCAGTGCGTGGACTGAAGCTTTCTTT. Translation: CASSAWTEAFF. The rearrangement joins TRBV21-1 to TRBJ1-1. TRBV21-1 constitutes a pseudogene. The CDR3 extends over 11 amino acids.

The chain's CDR3 is CASSLERTGTGANVLTF. The DNA for the CDR3 is TGCGCCAGCAGCTTGGAACGTACAGGAACTGGGGCCAACGTCCTGACTTTC. V usage is TRBV5-1 and J usage is TRBJ2-6, with D possibly TRBD1 on 5 matching bases. The CDR3 is 17 residues long. V lost 0 bases and J lost 2, with 12 bases in between. Germline CDR1 is SGHRS and CDR2 is YFSETQ.

This chain connects TRBV5-6 to TRBJ2-6, with D possibly TRBD1 on 5 matching bases. The germline V gene encodes CDR1 SGHDT and CDR2 YYEEEE. The CDR3 is 16 residues long. Between the trimmed V and J ends, which lost 6 bases and 1 base, there was a span of 14 bases. The CDR3 DNA reads TGTGCCAGCACCCTGGGGCTCAGTTCTGGGGCCAACGTCCTGACTTTC. The encoded protein is CASTLGLSSGANVLTF.

This clone was seen a handful of times. The CDR3, as DNA: TGTGCCAGCAGTGGAACGGGAGGGATCTCCTACGAGCAGTACTTC. Translating gives CASSGTGGISYEQYF. The chain joins TRBV6-6 to TRBJ2-7, with TRBD2 matching over 8 bases. The CDR3 spans 15 residues. J was trimmed by 0 bases and V by 5 bases; bases with no gene match: 6. Germline V CDR1 and CDR2: MNHNY, SVGAGI (reference sequence).

The chain joins TRBV5-6 to TRBJ2-5, with 7 positions matching TRBD1. Trimming took 1 base from V and 4 from J; bases not matched to a gene: 7. Germline-derived CDR1 and CDR2 are SGHDT and YYEEEE. The CDR3 is made up of 15 amino acids. CDR3 bases: TGTGCCAGCAGCTTGACAGGGGCAGGGAGAGAGACCCAGTACTTC. Its translation is CASSLTGAGRETQYF.

The J gene is TRBJ1-6, the V gene TRBV9; D is perhaps TRBD1 (6 bases). CDR3 length equals 13 residues. Trimming removed 4 bases at V and 10 bases at J, with 12 bases between. Germline-derived CDR1 and CDR2 are SGDLS and YYNGEE. The CDR3 nucleotides are TGTGCCAGCAGCTTTGAGGGGGGCTCACCCCTCCACTTT. This sequence encodes CASSFEGGSPLHF.

This clone was counted between two and nine times. The J gene is TRBJ2-2, the V gene TRBV29-1, with TRBD1 matching over 10 bases. This CDR3 has 12 amino acids. J was trimmed by 7 bases and V by 7 bases; bases with no gene match: 3. The germline V gene has CDR1 SQVTM and CDR2 ANQGSEA. The DNA for the CDR3 is TGCAGCGCGGGACAGGGGATCGGGGAGCTGTTTTTT. Translating it yields CSAGQGIGELFF.

J is TRBJ1-3 and V is TRBV7-8; no firm D call. CDR3 length equals 17 residues. Trimming pared 0 bases from V and 4 bases from J, leaving 16 bases between. The V gene's germline CDR1 is SGHVS and CDR2 FQNEAQ. The CDR3 region has the DNA TGTGCCAGCAGCTTAGCGGACCAGGTTGTCGGGGGAAACACCATATATTTT. As protein: CASSLADQVVGGNTIYF.

The chain combines TRBV7-2 with TRBJ1-1; D gene uncertain. This CDR3 contains 14 residues. CDR1 SGHTA and CDR2 FQGNSA come from the germline V gene. Between the trimmed V and J ends, which lost 1 base and 9 bases, there was a span of 15 bases. CDR3 in DNA: TGTGCCAGCAGCTTAGTGTCGCCCGGGAGTAAAGCTTTCTTT. This codes for CASSLVSPGSKAFF.

This clone has more than one count but fewer than ten. In DNA, the CDR3 is TGTGCCAGCAGCACCGGGACGGGGAACACTGAAGCTTTCTTT. Translated, it gives CASSTGTGNTEAFF. This sequence joins TRBV11-3 and TRBJ1-1; possibly TRBD1 for D (5 bases). CDR3 length equals 14 residues. V lost 5 bases and J lost 1, with 11 bases in between. Germline V gene lookup returns CDR1 SGHNT and CDR2 YENEEA.

The chain has TRBV15 and TRBJ2-3; D gene ambiguous. V dropped 0 bases and J dropped 6 bases, with 10 bases sitting between them. This CDR3 has 14 amino acids. From germline, CDR1 is LNHNV and CDR2 YYDKDF (reference sequence). The chain's CDR3 is CATSRDRDGDTQYF. CDR3 nucleotide sequence: TGTGCCACCAGCAGAGATCGTGATGGGGATACGCAGTATTTT.

This chain links TRBV5-4 with TRBJ1-2, with D perhaps TRBD1 (5 bases). CDR3 length: 15 residues. CDR1 and CDR2 from the germline V gene are SGHNT and YYREEE (reference sequence). Trimming cost V 1 base and J 0 bases, with 10 bases left between them. This chain's CDR3 is CASSLPDRPNYGYTF. CDR3 DNA: TGTGCCAGCAGCTTGCCAGACAGACCTAACTATGGCTACACCTTC.

CDR3 DNA sequence: TGTGCCAGCAGTCCCCGAGACGAGCAGTACTTC. Translating gives CASSPRDEQYF. The chain is built from TRBV2 and TRBJ2-7; D gene uncertain. Trimming left V 5 bases short and J 5 bases short, with 7 bases between. CDR1 and CDR2 (germline): SNHLY, FYNNEI. This CDR3 is 11 amino acids long.

V is TRBV11-3 and J is TRBJ2-2, with 9 bases lining up with TRBD1. Trimming removed 3 bases from V and 5 bases from J; junction bases left unmatched: 7. The CDR3 consists of 16 residues. From germline, CDR1 is SGHNT and CDR2 YENEEA. CDR3 nucleotides: TGTGCCAGCAGCTTCGGGACAGGGTTCGGAACCGGGGAGCTGTTTTTT. It translates to CASSFGTGFGTGELFF.

In this sample, this clone turned up a few times. The V gene is TRBV2, the J gene TRBJ1-6; no firm D call. The V gene lost 5 bases and the J gene lost 5 bases, with 7 bases spanning the gap. In germline, CDR1 is SNHLY, CDR2 FYNNEI. CDR3 length equals 13 residues. The CDR3 sequence is CASSPGNNSPLHF. DNA of the CDR3: TGTGCCAGCAGTCCCGGTAATAATTCACCCCTCCACTTT. The full variable domain, its missing parts supplied by reference TRBV2 and TRBJ1-6, is EPEVTQTPSHQVTQMGQEVILRCVPISNHLYFYWYRQILGQKVEFLVSFYNNEISEKSEIFDDQFSVERPDGSNFTLKIRSTKLEDSAMYFCASSPGNNSPLHFGNGTRLTVT.

This clone was found a few times. The chain links TRBV5-6 to TRBJ2-3; unclear D gene. V was pared by 3 bases and J by 2 bases, with 16 bases between. The CDR3 totals 16 residues. The germline gives CDR1 SGHDT, CDR2 YYEEEE. The CDR3 protein is CASSSWAKTDTDTQYF. In nucleotides, the CDR3 is TGTGCCAGCAGCTCCTGGGCTAAAACCGACACAGATACGCAGTATTTT.

This clone was detected a few times. The chain carries TRBV4-3 and TRBJ1-1; the D is unclear. V gave up 0 bases and J gave up 1 base, with 3 bases separating them. Per the germline V gene, CDR1 is LGHNA and CDR2 is YSLEER. The CDR3 is 13 amino acids. The CDR3 coding sequence is TGCGCCAGCAGCCAAGAACGGAACACTGAAGCTTTCTTT. This codes for CASSQERNTEAFF.

Only a few counts were recorded for this clone. CDR3 coding DNA: TGTGCCAGCAGCTTATCTACAGGGCGCGAGAACACTGAAGCTTTCTTT. This sequence encodes CASSLSTGRENTEAFF. The rearrangement links TRBV7-2 to TRBJ1-1, with a tentative D call TRBD1 (6 bases). The CDR3 totals 16 residues. V was cut by 2 bases and J by 1 base, with 14 bases left in between. CDR1 and CDR2 (germline): SGHTA, FQGNSA.

Of note for this clone: The junction does not match germline at one end; this may be a read error. The chain carries TRBV6-5 and TRBJ2-5; 12 nucleotides align to TRBD2. The CDR3 runs to 12 residues. The germline gives CDR1 MNHEY, CDR2 SVGAGI. DNA of the CDR3: TGTGCCAGCAGCCCTAGCGGGGGGGTCCCGAACTTC. Protein: CASSPSGGVPNF.

The rearrangement uses TRBV7-2 and TRBJ1-2; tentative D call: TRBD1 (5 bases). CDR3 length: 14 residues. Germline V gene data show CDR1 as SGHTA and CDR2 as FQGNSA. V was trimmed by 4 bases and J by 6 bases, leaving 15 bases between them. The CDR3 reads CASSSDSRPHGYTF. DNA for the CDR3: TGTGCCAGCAGCTCAGACAGTCGACCCCATGGCTACACCTTC.

This chain joins TRBV5-1 and TRBJ1-6; D may be TRBD1 (5 bases). V was trimmed by 4 bases and J by 5 bases, leaving 16 bases between them. Germline loops: CDR1 SGHRS, CDR2 YFSETQ. The CDR3 has 16 amino acids. This chain's CDR3 is CASSPTPGTDNSPLHF. The CDR3 DNA reads as TGCGCCAGCAGCCCCACTCCCGGGACGGATAATTCACCCCTCCACTTT.

The chain couples TRBV6-5 to TRBJ1-5; D might be TRBD1 (5 bases). The germline V and J ends were trimmed by 4 bases and 8 bases, with 15 bases remaining between them. CDR3 length equals 14 residues. Per the germline V gene, CDR1 is MNHEY and CDR2 is SVGAGI. The CDR3 DNA reads TGTGCCAGCAGTTGGGACGGGGCCAGGGAGCCCCAGCATTTT. It encodes CASSWDGAREPQHF.

The genes are TRBV5-1 and TRBJ1-4, with a weak D call TRBD1 (5 bases). V was clipped by 3 bases and J by 3 bases, with 12 bases between them. Germline values: CDR1 SGHRS, CDR2 YFSETQ. The CDR3 spans 15 residues. The CDR3 region has the DNA TGCGCCAGCAGCTCAACGAGCAGGGCTAATGAAAAACTGTTTTTT. Amino acid sequence: CASSSTSRANEKLFF.

The gene calls are TRBV4-3 and TRBJ2-1, with D unresolved. This CDR3 has 18 residues. The V gene's germline CDR1 is LGHNA and CDR2 YSLEER. Trimming removed 0 bases at V and 0 bases at J, with 15 bases between. The CDR3 bases are TGCGCCAGCAGCCAAGATAATGTAGTAGCTTCCTCCTACAATGAGCAGTTCTTC. It translates to CASSQDNVVASSYNEQFF.

This clone was observed once. The sample has other DNA sequences that encode this CDR3 too. This rearrangement joins TRBV5-1 to TRBJ2-5; perhaps TRBD1 as D (6 bases). Germline-derived CDR1 and CDR2 are SGHRS and YFSETQ. V was cut by 4 bases and J by 4 bases, with 11 bases left in between. The CDR3 length is 13 residues. The CDR3 loop reads CASSLGGGETQYF. For the CDR3, the DNA is TGCGCCAGCAGCCTAGGGGGTGGAGAGACCCAGTACTTC. Drawing the rest from reference TRBV5-1 and TRBJ2-5, the complete variable domain is KAGVTQTPRYLIKTRGQQVTLSCSPISGHRSVSWYQQTPGQGLQFLFEYFSETQRNKGNFPGRFSGRQFSNSRSEMNVSTLELGDSALYLCASSLGGGETQYFGPGTRLLVL.

Details on this clone: The sample has other DNA sequences that encode this CDR3 too. This chain uses TRBV7-9 with TRBJ1-2; D perhaps matches TRBD1 (5 bases). The CDR3 is 12 residues long. CDR1 and CDR2 (germline): SEHNR, FQNEAQ (reference sequence). Trimming left V 5 bases short and J 8 bases short, with 12 bases between. The CDR3 DNA follows: TGTGCCAGCAGCGCGGGGGTCGGAGGCTACACCTTC. The encoded protein is CASSAGVGGYTF.

J is TRBJ2-3 and V is TRBV29-1, with D maybe TRBD2 (5 bases). Germline V lookup: CDR1 SQVTM, CDR2 ANQGSEA. The CDR3 has 13 amino acids. The V end lost 4 bases, the J end lost 8 bases, and 16 bases lay between the germline ends. The CDR3 protein is CSVAGRRGSTQYF. As DNA, the CDR3 is TGCAGCGTTGCGGGCCGTCGGGGTAGTACGCAGTATTTT.

This chain connects TRBV11-3 to TRBJ2-7, with a possible D match to TRBD1 (6 bases). V lost 5 bases and J 2 bases, leaving 7 bases between the germline ends. In germline, CDR1 is SGHNT, CDR2 YENEEA. The CDR3 extends over 12 amino acids. CDR3 nucleotide sequence: TGTGCCAGCAGCCAGGGGCCCTACGAGCAGTACTTC. Translated: CASSQGPYEQYF.

The chain couples TRBV6-1 to TRBJ2-3; 10 nucleotides align to TRBD2. Germline assignment: CDR1 MNHNS and CDR2 SASEGT. V dropped 5 bases and J dropped 2; count of bases not matched to a gene: 1. This CDR3 is built from 14 residues. This chain's CDR3 is CASSLAGVTDTQYF. DNA of the CDR3: TGTGCCAGCAGTCTAGCGGGGGTCACAGATACGCAGTATTTT.